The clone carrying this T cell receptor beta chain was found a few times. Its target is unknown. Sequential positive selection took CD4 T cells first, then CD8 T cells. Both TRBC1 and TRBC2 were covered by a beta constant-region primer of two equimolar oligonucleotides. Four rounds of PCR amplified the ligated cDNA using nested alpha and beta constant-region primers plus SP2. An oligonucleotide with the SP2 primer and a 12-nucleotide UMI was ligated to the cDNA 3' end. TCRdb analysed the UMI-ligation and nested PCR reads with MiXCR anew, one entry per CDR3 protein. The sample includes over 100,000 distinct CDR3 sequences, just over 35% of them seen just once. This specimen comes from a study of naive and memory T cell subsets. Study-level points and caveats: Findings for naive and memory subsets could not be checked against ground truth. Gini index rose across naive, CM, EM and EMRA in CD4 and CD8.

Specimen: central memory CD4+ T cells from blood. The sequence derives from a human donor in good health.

As DNA, the CDR3 is TGTGCCACCATACAGGGGGCTAGGCAGCCCCAGCATTTT. Translation gives CATIQGARQPQHF. V and J are TRBV24-1 and TRBJ1-5, with TRBD1 identical over 9 bases. Trimming at V came to 8 bases and at J to 7 bases, leaving 5 bases not matched to a gene. This CDR3 has 13 amino acids. Germline V lookup: CDR1 KGHDR, CDR2 SFDVKD.